This T cell receptor beta chain was found in a study of shared clonotypes between healthy human individuals. Study results and caveats: The sampled material consisted only of blood, and tissue repertoires are likely to differ. Sequencing depth was predicted to influence how clonotypes are shared among donors.

A remark on this clone: Its target is not known.

This table comes from immunoSEQ multiplex PCR, and its TCRdb copy is limited to in-frame clones, with some not included. This table has 2 million to 2.5 million clones, roughly 93% appearing once. V was pared by 8 bases and J by 12 bases, with 19 bases between. Per the germline V gene, CDR1 is MGHDK and CDR2 is SYGVNS. The CDR3 is made up of 13 amino acids. The TCR was taken from a young man in good health. Some clones in this sample may be carry-over from other donors' samples. The chain recombines TRBV25-1 with TRBJ1-4, with no clear D. The sequenced sample consisted of naive CD4+ T cells from PBMCs. The sample's subset: CD45RA+ positively selected. CDR3 residues: CASQPVDLFELFF. CDR3 DNA: TGTGCCAGCCAGCCGGTAGATTTGTTTGAACTGTTTTTT. Drawing the rest from reference TRBV25-1 and TRBJ1-4, the complete variable domain is EADIYQTPRYLVIGTGKKITLECSQTMGHDKMYWYQQDPGMELHLIHYSYGVNSTEKGDLSSESTVSRIRTEHFPLTLESARPSHTSQYLCASQPVDLFELFFGSGTQLSVL.